These T cell receptor beta chains were read from a single sample in a study of cytomegalovirus exposure and HLA in healthy donors. Libraries were prepared by immunoSEQ multiplex PCR; TCRdb keeps only in-frame clonotypes and omits some of them. The sample has some 150,000 clones, roughly 80% seen once. Sequencing was carried out using PBMCs. These receptors originate from a woman between 18 and 30 years old in good health and CMV-seronegative. The CDR3 runs from the conserved cysteine through the conserved F or W. D genes are given only for firm matches. The listing skips clone size in some rows; elsewhere it reads once, few, many or a size class.

D gene	J gene	V gene	clone size	CDR3 DNA	CDR3 protein
NA	TRBJ1-2	TRBV27	NA	TGTGCCAGCAGTTTTTCCGTGGACAGCTTCTATGGCTACACCTTC	CASSFSVDSFYGYTF
NA	TRBJ2-3	TRBV5-6	once	TGTGCCAGCAGCTTGCTTAGCGGTCTCACAGATACGCAGTATTTT	CASSLLSGLTDTQYF
TRBD1	TRBJ1-4	TRBV25-1	NA	TGTGCCAGCGGGACAGGGGGTGCAACTAATGAAAAACTGTTTTTT	CASGTGGATNEKLFF
NA	TRBJ1-6	TRBV5-1	NA	TGCGCCAGCAGAAATGGCCCGCCAGGGTCACCCCTCCACTTT	CASRNGPPGSPLHF
NA	TRBJ2-7	TRBV6-1	NA	TGTGCCAGCAGTGCAGAGCGGTCCTACGAGCAGTACTTC	CASSAERSYEQYF
NA	TRBJ2-2	TRBV7-6	NA	TGTGCCAGCAGCTTAGTACAAGTCGGGGAGCTGTTTTTT	CASSLVQVGELFF
NA	TRBJ2-1	TRBV19	NA	TGTGCCAGTAGCAAAAGCGGAACGAGCTCCTACAATGAGCAGTTCTTC	CASSKSGTSSYNEQFF
NA	TRBJ2-1	TRBV2	NA	TGTGCCAGCAAAAGGGACAAGTACAATGAGCAGTTCTTC	CASKRDKYNEQFF
NA	TRBJ2-7	TRBV5-1	medium-sized	TGCGCCAGCAGTTCTAGCGAGGTGGGCGTCTACGAGCAGTACTTC	CASSSSEVGVYEQYF
NA	TRBJ1-1	TRBV6-5	once	TGTGCCAGCAGCCGCGGACACCCCTCTGAAGCTTTCTTT	CASSRGHPSEAFF
TRBD2	TRBJ2-2	TRBV7-9	NA	TGTTCCGGCCTCTCCCGGCTAGCGGGTAACCGGGAGCTGTTTTTT	CSGLSRLAGNRELFF
TRBD2	TRBJ2-1	TRBV27	NA	TGTGCCAGCAGTTTTGGGACTAGGGGGTGGAATGAGCAGTTCTTC	CASSFGTRGWNEQFF
NA	TRBJ1-2	TRBV28	NA	TGTGCCAGCAGTTTGAAAGACCTTAACTATGGCTACCCCTTC	CASSLKDLNYGYPF
NA	TRBJ2-3	TRBV13	NA	TGTGCCAGCAGCTCCGGGCAGGGGCCCTTCACAGATACGCAGTATTTT	CASSSGQGPFTDTQYF
TRBD2	TRBJ2-5	TRBV28	once	TGTGCCAGCAGTTTACTTGGCGGGAGGTACCAAGAGACCCAGTACTTC	CASSLLGGRYQETQYF
TRBD1	TRBJ1-1	TRBV27	NA	TGTGCCAGCAGTCCCGGGACAGGGGACAGGAGGACTGAAGCTTTCTTT	CASSPGTGDRRTEAFF
TRBD1	TRBJ1-1	TRBV6-1	NA	TGTGCCAGCTCCCGACAGGGGCAGACTGAAGCTTTCTTT	CASSRQGQTEAFF
TRBD2	TRBJ2-3	TRBV7-6	NA	TGTGCCAGCAGCTTAGGACTAGCGGGACCTACGAATACGCAGTATTTT	CASSLGLAGPTNTQYF
TRBD1	TRBJ1-2	TRBV5-1	NA	TGCGCCAGCAGCCCCGCACAGGGGGGCTATGGCTACACCTTC	CASSPAQGGYGYTF
NA	TRBJ2-1	TRBV29-1	NA	TGCAGCGTTGAAATCCCTAGCGCCTACAATGAGCAGTTCTTC	CSVEIPSAYNEQFF
TRBD2	TRBJ2-5	TRBV19	few	TGTGCCAGTAGTATAGATTTCCGGGCTAGCGGGGAAGAGACCCAGTACTTC	CASSIDFRASGEETQYF
NA	TRBJ2-2	TRBV5-5	NA	TGTGCCAGCCGCCGGGTGGGCGGGGAGCTGTTTTTT	CASRRVGGELFF
NA	TRBJ2-1	TRBV19	NA	TGTGCCAGTAGTACGCGGATCGCTAGCTCCTACAATGAGCAGTTCTTC	CASSTRIASSYNEQFF
NA	TRBJ1-3	TRBV7-8	NA	TGTGCCAGCAGCTTAAAGGGGTCTGGAAACACCATATATTTT	CASSLKGSGNTIYF
TRBD1	TRBJ2-7	TRBV28	NA	TGTGCCAGCATTGGGGGACAGAGCTCCTACGAGCAGTACTTC	CASIGGQSSYEQYF
TRBD1	TRBJ1-1	TRBV7-9	NA	TGTTCCAGCAGCTTAGTCCTGACAGGGGGTAGGGGCACTGAAGCTTTCTTT	CSSSLVLTGGRGTEAFF
TRBD2	TRBJ2-7	TRBV11-3	few	TGTGCCAGCAGCGCCACTAGCGGGAGGATCTACGAGCAGTACTTC	CASSATSGRIYEQYF
TRBD1	TRBJ1-1	TRBV30	NA	TGTGCCTGGACCAGCCCGAGACAGGGGCCCCGGGGGGCTTTCTTT	CAWTSPRQGPRGAFF
NA	TRBJ1-1	TRBV11-3	NA	TGTGCCAGCACCCCCGATAGTATGAACACTGAAGCTTTCTTT	CASTPDSMNTEAFF
TRBD2	TRBJ2-1	TRBV4-1	NA	TGCGCCAGCAGCCATACCGGGACTAGCGACTACAATGAGCAGTTCTTC	CASSHTGTSDYNEQFF
NA	TRBJ1-3	TRBV15	NA	TGTGCCACCAGCAGAGACTTCGGGGGCTCTGGAAACACCATATATTTT	CATSRDFGGSGNTIYF
NA	TRBJ1-2	TRBV9	few	TGTGCCAGCAGCGCCGGCGGCGGCAGGGGTGATGGCTACACCTTC	CASSAGGGRGDGYTF
TRBD1	TRBJ2-7	TRBV28	once	TGTGCCAGCAGTTTCAGAAGGGGGCCTCCCTACGAGCAGTACTTC	CASSFRRGPPYEQYF
TRBD1	TRBJ1-2	TRBV27	NA	TGTGCCAGCAGTTTAGTCGGGACAGGGCGCCATGGCTACACCTTC	CASSLVGTGRHGYTF
NA	TRBJ1-1	TRBV29-1	NA	TGCAGCGTTAGACACGATTTGAACACTGAAGCTTTCTTT	CSVRHDLNTEAFF
TRBD2	TRBJ2-7	TRBV7-2	once	TGTGCCAGCAGCCCGGTGCCAGCGGGAGCCTACGAGCAGTACTTC	CASSPVPAGAYEQYF
NA	TRBJ2-1	TRBV27	once	TGTGCCAGCAGAGTTTCGATAGCAGTCGCCTACAATGAGCAGTTCTTC	CASRVSIAVAYNEQFF
NA	TRBJ2-3	TRBV4-2	NA	TGTGCCAGCAGCCAGAAAGACGGGGGATGGGCGGATACGCAGTATTTT	CASSQKDGGWADTQYF
TRBD2	TRBJ2-3	TRBV13	NA	TGTGCCAGCAGCTTACAAGCATTGGGAGTTCTAGCGGGAGTTCTAGATACGCAGTATTTT	CASSLQALGVLAGVLDTQYF
NA	TRBJ1-5	TRBV5-1	NA	TGCGCCAGCAGCTTGGACAGCTATAGCAATCAGCCCCAGCATTTT	CASSLDSYSNQPQHF
TRBD1	TRBJ1-6	TRBV5-6	NA	TGTGCCAGCAGCCTCCCCCGGACAGGGCGATATAATTCACCCCTCCACTTT	CASSLPRTGRYNSPLHF
TRBD2	TRBJ2-5	TRBV2	NA	TGTGCCAGCAGCCGGACTAGGATACAAGAGACCCAGTACTTC	CASSRTRIQETQYF
TRBD1	TRBJ1-2	TRBV6-6	NA	TGTGCCAGCAGTCATAGGAACAGGGGGGACCCCTTCCGCTACACCTTC	CASSHRNRGDPFRYTF
TRBD2	TRBJ2-5	TRBV5-4	NA	TGTGCCAGCAGCTTGGCGGGGGGAGAGGGTGAGACCCAGTACTTC	CASSLAGGEGETQYF
TRBD2	TRBJ2-1	TRBV5-1	NA	TGCGCCAGCAGCTACCCCGGGACTAGCGGGTTTGATGAGCAGTTCTTC	CASSYPGTSGFDEQFF
NA	TRBJ2-3	TRBV7-9	once	TGTGCCAGCAGCTTAGAGCACAGCACAGATACGCAGTATTTT	CASSLEHSTDTQYF
NA	TRBJ2-1	TRBV28	NA	TGTGCCAGCAGTTCCCCTAGGGGCACCTCGTCCGTCGGTGAGCAGTTCTTC	CASSSPRGTSSVGEQFF
NA	TRBJ2-7	TRBV5-6	NA	TGTGCCAGCAGCTTTGGCTCCCGTACCTACGAGCAGTACTTC	CASSFGSRTYEQYF
NA	TRBJ1-2	TRBV28	NA	TGTGCCAGCAGGAAGCAGGGCCCCTATGGCTACACCTTC	CASRKQGPYGYTF
NA	TRBJ1-2	TRBV6-1	NA	TGTGCCAGCAGGGTCCAGGGTTCCTATGGCTACACCTTC	CASRVQGSYGYTF
TRBD1	TRBJ1-2	TRBV2	once	TGTGCCAGCAGCGCCGGGACAGGAAGGGGCTACACCTTC	CASSAGTGRGYTF
NA	TRBJ1-2	TRBV5-5	NA	TGTGCCAGCAGCCTTAGACCAGGGAATTTGGAAGGCTACACCTTC	CASSLRPGNLEGYTF
TRBD2	TRBJ2-5	TRBV7-9	NA	TGTGCCAGCAGCTTCAAGGGTAGCGGGAGCTGGGAGACCCAGTACTTC	CASSFKGSGSWETQYF
TRBD1	TRBJ1-2	TRBV5-1	NA	TGCGCCAGCAGCCCGGGACAGGGAACGACTAACTATGGCTACACCTTC	CASSPGQGTTNYGYTF
TRBD1	TRBJ2-7	TRBV5-4	once	TGTGCCACCAATGACCCACAGGGGGGTAGCGAGCAGTACTTC	CATNDPQGGSEQYF